Each of the 14 T cell receptor beta chains below was sequenced from the same sample in a study of shared clonotypes between healthy human individuals. Profiled with immunoSEQ multiplex PCR; TCRdb holds only in-frame clones, not every one. This sample has around 720,000 clones; about 80% occur once, and the top ten carry 1.5% to 2%. The sample consisted of memory CD4+ T cells sorted from blood. The subset here: CD45RA-negative fraction. These receptors originate from a woman in her 30s in good health.

The V and J genes are TRBV7-9 and TRBJ2-2; unclear D gene. V lost 2 bases to trimming and J lost 7 bases, with 5 bases between them. Germline CDR1 and CDR2: SEHNR and FQNEAQ (reference sequence). The CDR3 spans 12 residues. The CDR3 sequence is CASSLSNGELFF. CDR3 DNA sequence: TGTGCCAGCAGCTTATCCAACGGGGAGCTGTTTTTT.

This clone was recorded a few times. The V and J genes are TRBV6-5 and TRBJ1-2; D possibly corresponds to TRBD1 (5 bases). CDR1 is MNHEY, CDR2 SVGAGI, per germline. The V end lost 7 bases, the J end lost 7 bases, and 13 bases lay between the germline ends. The CDR3 totals 12 residues. The CDR3 loop is CASTGSGGGYTF. The CDR3 DNA follows: TGTGCCAGCACGGGCAGTGGGGGTGGCTACACCTTC.

This clone was observed a handful of times. The V call is TRBV5-1, the J call TRBJ2-3; D not resolved. Trimming stripped 0 bases from V and 3 bases from J, with 8 bases between. Germline V gene data show CDR1 as SGHRS and CDR2 as YFSETQ. The CDR3 spans 14 residues. This CDR3 is CASSLGLWTDTQYF. Written as DNA, the CDR3 is TGCGCCAGCAGCTTGGGACTTTGGACAGATACGCAGTATTTT.

This chain links TRBV15 with TRBJ2-1; D uncertain. Between the trimmed V and J ends, which lost 0 bases and 5 bases, there was a span of 11 bases. The CDR3 covers 15 residues. Germline loops: CDR1 LNHNV, CDR2 YYDKDF (reference sequence). The CDR3 spells CATSRDPPADNEQFF. The CDR3 nucleotides are TGTGCCACCAGCAGAGATCCACCAGCAGACAATGAGCAGTTCTTC.

This clone was counted a few times. This chain connects TRBV7-2 to TRBJ2-3, with D tentatively TRBD2 (6 bases). CDR3 length: 17 amino acids. Germline lookup yields CDR1 SGHTA and CDR2 FQGNSA. The germline V and J ends were trimmed by 5 bases and 4 bases, with 22 bases remaining between them. The CDR3 DNA sequence: TGTGCCAGCAGCCCCCGGGCCTCGGGGGTCGGGGCAGATACGCAGTATTTT. Amino acids: CASSPRASGVGADTQYF.

This clone has just a few counts. The chain couples TRBV28 to TRBJ2-1, with D possibly matching TRBD2 (5 bases). The germline V gene has CDR1 MDHEN and CDR2 SYDVKM. The CDR3 extends over 14 amino acids. V was clipped by 5 bases and J by 5 bases, with 13 bases between them. CDR3 protein: CASSPRERHNEQFF. For the CDR3, the DNA is TGTGCCAGCAGTCCCCGGGAACGGCACAATGAGCAGTTCTTC.

This clone was detected a few times. The rearrangement links TRBV28 to TRBJ2-4; a weak D match, TRBD1 (5 bases). The germline V gene encodes CDR1 MDHEN and CDR2 SYDVKM. V lost 6 bases and J 10 bases, leaving 13 bases between the germline ends. CDR3 size: 12 residues. CDR3: CASSPLRGIQYF. Here the CDR3 DNA reads TGTGCCAGCAGCCCCTTAAGGGGTATTCAGTACTTC.

This rearrangement joins TRBV19 to TRBJ2-1; no clear D gene. Trimming removed 3 bases from V and 5 bases from J, with 8 bases in between. This CDR3 has 13 amino acids. Germline-derived CDR1 and CDR2 are LNHDA and SQIVND (reference sequence). CDR3 coding DNA: TGTGCCAGTAGTATTCCCGGCGACAATGAGCAGTTCTTC. The encoded protein is CASSIPGDNEQFF.

This chain links TRBV5-1 with TRBJ1-4; TRBD1 matches at 8 bases. CDR1 and CDR2 from the germline V gene are SGHRS and YFSETQ. V trimming: 4 bases; J trimming: 8 bases; junction bases outside the gene matches: 4. This CDR3 is 13 amino acids long. The CDR3 coding sequence is TGCGCCAGCAGCGAGGACAGGGTGGAAAAACTGTTTTTT. It yields the protein CASSEDRVEKLFF.

This clone has more than one count but fewer than ten. CDR3 in amino acids: CASSRGLPPYEQYF. DNA of the CDR3: TGCGCCAGCAGTCGAGGACTACCGCCCTACGAGCAGTACTTC. The chain couples TRBV10-1 to TRBJ2-7; D is possibly TRBD2 (6 bases). The V and J ends lost 5 bases and 2 bases respectively, with 13 bases between them. This CDR3 has 14 amino acids. Germline CDR1 and CDR2: WNHNN and SYGVQD (reference sequence).

This chain uses TRBV28 with TRBJ2-5, with D unresolved. The DNA end lines up better with TRBJ2-7; the J call may be wrong. This CDR3 is built from 14 residues. Germline V gene data show CDR1 as MDHEN and CDR2 as SYDVKM. CDR3 bases: TGTGCCAGCAGTTCCCTTTTGGCGACCTACGAGCAGTACTTC. This codes for CASSSLLATYEQYF.

This chain's CDR3 is CASRTRRGADTQYF. The CDR3 DNA sequence: TGTGCCAGCAGGACGAGAAGGGGTGCAGATACGCAGTATTTT. The chain recombines TRBV28 with TRBJ2-3; D perhaps matches TRBD1 (5 bases). Germline CDR1 MDHEN, CDR2 SYDVKM. The V end lost 6 bases, the J end lost 4 bases, and 14 bases lay between the germline ends. The CDR3 totals 14 residues.

The chain joins TRBV13 to TRBJ2-1; 7 bases match TRBD1. The germline gives CDR1 PRHDT, CDR2 FYEKMQ (reference sequence). The CDR3 loop spans 14 amino acids. Trimming cost V 7 bases and J 6 bases; bases outside gene matches: 9. The CDR3 sequence: CASTRDRESNEQFF. CDR3 sequence (DNA): TGTGCCAGCACGCGCGACAGGGAGTCCAATGAGCAGTTCTTC.

J is TRBJ2-1 and V is TRBV7-2; D uncertain. Germline V gene sequence: CDR1 SGHTA, CDR2 FQGNSA. The CDR3 has 16 amino acids. Trimming stripped 5 bases from V and 2 bases from J, with 16 bases between. The CDR3 DNA reads TGTGCCAGCAGCCCCTGGGCAGACTTAACCTACAATGAGCAGTTCTTC. It is translated as CASSPWADLTYNEQFF.